This TCR beta chain emerged from a study of control samples from healthy donors and cancer patients. The data were produced by immunoSEQ multiplex PCR, yet TCRdb's version contains in-frame clones alone and is incomplete. The table records under 150,000 clones, about 93% of them present only once. The V gene's germline CDR1 is MNHEY and CDR2 SVGEGT. V was clipped by 6 bases and J by 4 bases, with 18 bases between them. The CDR3 contains 16 residues. This chain joins TRBV6-2 or TRBV6-3 and TRBJ2-2; D might be TRBD2 (5 bases). The sequenced material came from PBMCs. The clonotype originates from a man aged 45-65 years with head and neck cancer. CDR3 protein: CASSPTPARGTGELFF. CDR3 sequence (DNA): TGTGCCAGCAGCCCGACACCTGCTCGGGGCACCGGGGAGCTGTTTTTT.